One T cell receptor (beta chain) is described in this entry. From germline, CDR1 is LGHNA and CDR2 YNFKEQ. This CDR3 has 14 amino acids. Trimming shortened V by 0 bases and J by 6 bases, and 9 bases separated the two germline ends. This sample stems from a study of blood T cell repertoires in COVID-19. Across the study: The samples span acute and convalescent COVID-19 from the United States, Italy and Spain. In each case, the material was cDNA or gDNA derived from T cells, B-cell-depleted T cells, or PBMCs.

In the source study's methods: Amplifying reference gene primers gave estimates of nucleated cell counts. This table comes from immunoSEQ multiplex PCR, and its TCRdb copy is limited to in-frame clones, with some not included. From that table come the V and J calls and clone size; the DNA was used to work out D and trimming. This sample has about 75,000 clones, with 75% to 85% found just once. Input material: peripheral blood. The source is a woman aged 50 to 65 with acute or convalescent COVID-19. This sequence joins TRBV4-2 and TRBJ2-1, with D perhaps matching TRBD2 (5 bases). The CDR3 is CASSQDMDSNEQFF. DNA for the CDR3: TGTGCCAGCAGCCAAGATATGGACTCCAATGAGCAGTTCTTC.